Below are 11 T cell receptor beta chains sequenced from a single sample in a study of blood T cell repertoires in COVID-19. Sequencing used immunoSEQ multiplex PCR; TCRdb keeps in-frame clones, though not all of them. This repertoire shows around 250,000 clones, roughly four fifths found once; its top ten account for around 3.5%. Sequences were obtained from PBMCs or T cells enriched from blood (not recorded which). These receptors were collected from a man aged 50 to 60 who had recovered from COVID-19.

CDR3 residues: CASGLAVDSPEQYF. In DNA, the CDR3 is TGTGCTAGTGGTTTGGCGGTCGACAGTCCCGAGCAGTACTTC. V usage is TRBV12-5 and J usage is TRBJ2-7; D is perhaps TRBD1 (5 bases). V gave up 1 base and J gave up 6 bases, with 13 bases separating them. The CDR3 is made up of 14 amino acids. CDR1 LGHNT and CDR2 FRNRAP come from the germline V gene.

The chain uses TRBV5-1 and TRBJ1-2; D is uncertain. Germline V gene lookup returns CDR1 SGHRS and CDR2 YFSETQ. Trimming cost V 0 bases and J 8 bases, with 14 bases left between them. This CDR3 is built from 14 residues. CDR3 residues: CASSLGQVISGYTF. CDR3 DNA: TGCGCCAGCAGCTTGGGTCAGGTCATATCCGGCTACACCTTC.

This chain joins TRBV9 and TRBJ1-3; tentative D call: TRBD1 (6 bases). The germline V gene encodes CDR1 SGDLS and CDR2 YYNGEE. V dropped 4 bases and J dropped 4 bases, with 15 bases sitting between them. The CDR3 is made up of 15 amino acids. CDR3 nucleotides: TGTGCCAGCAGCTACTACAGGGATGCAGGAAACACCATATATTTT. It yields the protein CASSYYRDAGNTIYF.

The genes are TRBV7-2 and TRBJ2-5; TRBD2 aligns across 7 bases. Unmatched junction bases numbered 7, after V lost 1 base and J lost 2 bases. The CDR3 loop spans 16 amino acids. Germline V gives CDR1 SGHTA, CDR2 FQGNSA. The CDR3 spells CASSLGAGLPQETQYF. The CDR3 bases are TGTGCCAGCAGCTTAGGGGCGGGACTACCACAAGAGACCCAGTACTTC.

The chain uses TRBV3-1 (or the pseudogene TRBV3-2) and TRBJ2-1; 9 nucleotides match TRBD2. Trimming cost V 4 bases and J 4 bases; bases outside gene matches: 14. Looked up from germline, CDR1 is LGHDT and CDR2 is YNNKEL (reference sequence). The CDR3 length is 18 residues. The CDR3 nucleotides read TGTGCCAGCAGCCGCCTCCGGGGCGGGGGGGCGTCATACAATGAGCAGTTCTTC. Translation: CASSRLRGGGASYNEQFF.

The V and J genes are TRBV2 and TRBJ2-6, with 8 bases identical to TRBD1. Trimming at V came to 10 bases and at J to 1 base, leaving 3 bases not matched to a gene. This CDR3 is built from 14 residues. Per germline, CDR1 SNHLY and CDR2 FYNNEI. For the CDR3, the DNA is TGTGCCAACAACAGGGGGTCTGGGGCCAACGTCCTGACTTTC. Translating it yields CANNRGSGANVLTF.

The chain uses TRBV10-1 and TRBJ2-2; a weak D match, TRBD1 (5 bases). The CDR3 sequence is 14 residues long. From germline, CDR1 is WNHNN and CDR2 SYGVQD (reference sequence). Between the trimmed V and J ends, which lost 6 bases and 1 base, there was a span of 9 bases. Here the CDR3 DNA reads TGCGCCAGCAGAGTCGGACAGAACACCGGGGAGCTGTTTTTT. This codes for CASRVGQNTGELFF.

The chain links TRBV29-1 to TRBJ1-2, with TRBD1 matching over 7 bases. CDR3 size: 13 residues. Germline trimming cut 4 bases from V and 4 bases from J; bases unmatched to any gene: 6. Germline assignment: CDR1 SQVTM and CDR2 ANQGSEA. The DNA for the CDR3 is TGCAGCGTTGTAGAGGGGGCTGGCTATGGCTACACCTTC. This translates into CSVVEGAGYGYTF.

The gene calls are TRBV7-3 and TRBJ2-7; D is unclear. CDR1 and CDR2 (germline): SGHTA, FQGTGA. Trimming cost V 0 bases and J 4 bases, with 7 bases left between them. This CDR3 comprises 13 residues. The CDR3 region has the DNA TGTGCCAGCAGCTTAACGTACGGGTACGAGCAGTACTTC. Residues: CASSLTYGYEQYF. The entire variable domain, with the rest obtained from reference TRBV7-3 and TRBJ2-7, is as follows: GAGVSQTPSNKVTEKGKYVELRCDPISGHTALYWYRQSLGQGPEFLIYFQGTGAADDSGLPNDRFFAVRPEGSVSTLKIQRTERGDSAVYLCASSLTYGYEQYFGPGTRLTVT.

The chain joins TRBV11-3 to TRBJ2-7; 8 nucleotides match TRBD1. Germline values: CDR1 SGHNT, CDR2 YENEEA. J lost 2 bases, V lost 0 bases, and 0 bases had no gene match. This CDR3 has 14 amino acids. The CDR3, as DNA: TGTGCCAGCAGCTTAGAACAGGGGGCCTACGAGCAGTACTTC. Translating it yields CASSLEQGAYEQYF.

This chain joins TRBV25-1 and TRBJ1-6; the D gene is possibly TRBD1 (6 bases). From germline, CDR1 is MGHDK and CDR2 SYGVNS. V shed 9 bases and J shed 6 bases, with 18 bases lying between them. CDR3 length: 15 amino acids. CDR3 residues: CASRVGGHANSPLHF. The CDR3 nucleotides are TGTGCCAGTCGGGTGGGGGGGCACGCTAATTCACCCCTCCACTTT.